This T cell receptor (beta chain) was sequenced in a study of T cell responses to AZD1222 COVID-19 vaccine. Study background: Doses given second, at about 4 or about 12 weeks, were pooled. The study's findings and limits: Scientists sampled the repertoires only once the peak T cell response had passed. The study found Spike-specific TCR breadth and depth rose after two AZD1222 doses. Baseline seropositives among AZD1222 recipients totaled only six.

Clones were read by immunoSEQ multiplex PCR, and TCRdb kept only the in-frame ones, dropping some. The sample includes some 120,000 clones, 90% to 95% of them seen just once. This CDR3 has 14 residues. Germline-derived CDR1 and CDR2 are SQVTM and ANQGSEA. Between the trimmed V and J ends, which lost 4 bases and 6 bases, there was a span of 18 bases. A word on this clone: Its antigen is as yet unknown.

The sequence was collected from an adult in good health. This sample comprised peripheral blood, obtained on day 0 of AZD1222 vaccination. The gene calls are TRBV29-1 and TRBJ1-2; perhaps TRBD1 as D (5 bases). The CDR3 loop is CSVGGGLGGDGYTF. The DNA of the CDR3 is TGCAGCGTTGGCGGGGGGTTGGGAGGGGATGGCTACACCTTC.